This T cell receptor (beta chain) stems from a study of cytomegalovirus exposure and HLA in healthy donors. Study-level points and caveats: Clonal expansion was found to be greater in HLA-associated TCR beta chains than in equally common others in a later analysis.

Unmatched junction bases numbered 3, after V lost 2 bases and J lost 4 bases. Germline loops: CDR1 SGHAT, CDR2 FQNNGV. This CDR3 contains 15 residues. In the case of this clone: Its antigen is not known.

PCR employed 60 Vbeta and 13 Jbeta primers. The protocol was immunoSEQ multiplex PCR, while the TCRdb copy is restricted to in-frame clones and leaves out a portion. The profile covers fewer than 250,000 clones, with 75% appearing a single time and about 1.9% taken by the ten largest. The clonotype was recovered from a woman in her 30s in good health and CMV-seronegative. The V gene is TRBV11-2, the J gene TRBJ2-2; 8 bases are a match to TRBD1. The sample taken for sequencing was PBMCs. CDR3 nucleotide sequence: TGTGCCAGCAGCTTATCAGGGGGCACCACCGGGGAGCTGTTTTTT. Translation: CASSLSGGTTGELFF.